The clone carrying this TCR beta chain has a count of ten or more. Its specificity is unknown. Clones were sequenced by immunoSEQ multiplex PCR, and TCRdb holds only the in-frame ones, with some missing. The sample holds around 200,000 clones; 66% are singletons and the top ten take over 9.5%. This entry belongs to a study of shared clonotypes between healthy human individuals. General study results and limits: What naive subsets generally showed was a larger estimated richness than memory subsets showed.

Trimming removed 3 bases at V and 6 bases at J, with 12 bases between. Germline values: CDR1 SGDLS, CDR2 YYNGEE. CDR3 size: 13 residues. The rearrangement links TRBV9 to TRBJ1-2; D gene unclear. This TCR derives from a man aged 25-40 years in good health. What was sequenced was memory CD4+ T cells sorted from blood. Regarding subset: CD45RA-negative fraction. The CDR3 spells CASSDSTGNGYTF. CDR3 DNA sequence: TGTGCCAGCAGCGATAGTACGGGAAATGGCTACACCTTC. The full variable domain, completed using reference TRBV9 and TRBJ1-2, is DSGVTQTPKHLITATGQRVTLRCSPRSGDLSVYWYQQSLDQGLQFLIQYYNGEERAKGNILERFSAQQFPDLHSELNLSSLELGDSALYFCASSDSTGNGYTFGSGTRLTVV.